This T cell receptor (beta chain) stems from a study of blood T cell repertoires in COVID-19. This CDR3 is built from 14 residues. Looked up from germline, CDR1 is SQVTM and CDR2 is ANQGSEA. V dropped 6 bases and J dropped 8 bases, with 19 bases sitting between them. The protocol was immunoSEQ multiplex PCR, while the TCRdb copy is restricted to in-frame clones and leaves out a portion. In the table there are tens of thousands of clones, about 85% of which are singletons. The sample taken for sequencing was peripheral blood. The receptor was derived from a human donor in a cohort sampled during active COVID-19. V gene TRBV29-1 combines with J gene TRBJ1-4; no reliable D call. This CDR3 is CSVLVPDGGEKLFF. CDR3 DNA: TGCAGCGTCCTCGTTCCGGACGGAGGGGAAAAACTGTTTTTT.